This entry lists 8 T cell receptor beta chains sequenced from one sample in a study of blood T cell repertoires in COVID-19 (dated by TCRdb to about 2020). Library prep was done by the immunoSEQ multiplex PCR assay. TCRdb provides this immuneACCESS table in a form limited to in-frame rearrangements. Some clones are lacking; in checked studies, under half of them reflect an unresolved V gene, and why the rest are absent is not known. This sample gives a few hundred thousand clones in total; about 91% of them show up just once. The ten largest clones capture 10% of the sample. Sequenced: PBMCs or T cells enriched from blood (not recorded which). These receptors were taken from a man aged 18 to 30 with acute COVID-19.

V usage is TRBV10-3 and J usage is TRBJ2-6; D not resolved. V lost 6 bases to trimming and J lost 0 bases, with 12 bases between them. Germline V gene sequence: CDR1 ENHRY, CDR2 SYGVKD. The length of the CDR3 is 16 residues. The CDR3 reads CAISEQLFSGANVLTF. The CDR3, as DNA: TGTGCCATCAGCGAACAGCTTTTCTCTGGGGCCAACGTCCTGACTTTC.

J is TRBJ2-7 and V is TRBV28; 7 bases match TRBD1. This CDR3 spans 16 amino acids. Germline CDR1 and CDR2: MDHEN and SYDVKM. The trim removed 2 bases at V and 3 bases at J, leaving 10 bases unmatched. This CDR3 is CASSLLPTGFDYEQYF. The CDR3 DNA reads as TGTGCCAGCAGTTTACTCCCGACAGGGTTCGACTACGAGCAGTACTTC.

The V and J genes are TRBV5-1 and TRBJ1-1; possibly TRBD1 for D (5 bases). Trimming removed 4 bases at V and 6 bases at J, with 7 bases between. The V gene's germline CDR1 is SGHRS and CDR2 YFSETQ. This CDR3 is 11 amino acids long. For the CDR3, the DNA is TGCGCCAGCAGCCCGGGGGCTGAAGCTTTCTTT. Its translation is CASSPGAEAFF.

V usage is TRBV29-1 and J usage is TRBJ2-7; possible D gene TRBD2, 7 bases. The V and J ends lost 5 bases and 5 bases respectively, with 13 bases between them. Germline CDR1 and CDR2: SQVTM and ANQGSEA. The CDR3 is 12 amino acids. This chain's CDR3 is CSVYGGANEQYF. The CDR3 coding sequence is TGCAGCGTTTATGGGGGGGCGAACGAGCAGTACTTC.

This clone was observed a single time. CDR3: CASSIRRDTEAFF. CDR3 bases: TGTGCCAGTAGTATTCGGAGGGACACTGAAGCTTTCTTT. This chain connects TRBV19 to TRBJ1-1; D is ambiguous. This CDR3 region has 13 residues. The ends were cut back, 3 bases at V and 3 bases at J, with 8 bases in the middle. Germline loops: CDR1 LNHDA, CDR2 SQIVND (reference sequence). Full variable domain (remainder filled in from reference TRBV19 and TRBJ1-1): DGGITQSPKYLFRKEGQNVTLSCEQNLNHDAMYWYRQDPGQGLRLIYYSQIVNDFQKGDIAEGYSVSREKKESFPLTVTSAQKNPTAFYLCASSIRRDTEAFFGQGTRLTVV.

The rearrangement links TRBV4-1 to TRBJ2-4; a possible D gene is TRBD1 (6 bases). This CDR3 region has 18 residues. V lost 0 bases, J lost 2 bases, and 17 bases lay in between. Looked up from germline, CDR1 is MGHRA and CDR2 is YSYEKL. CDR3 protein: CASSQEGSRGVSKNIQYF. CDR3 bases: TGCGCCAGCAGCCAAGAAGGGAGCAGGGGCGTATCCAAAAACATTCAGTACTTC.

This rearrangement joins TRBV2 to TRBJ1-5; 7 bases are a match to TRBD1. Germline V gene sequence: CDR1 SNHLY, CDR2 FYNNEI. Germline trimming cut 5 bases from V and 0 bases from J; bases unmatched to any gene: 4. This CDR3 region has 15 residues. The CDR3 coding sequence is TGTGCCAGCAGTAAAGGGGGCTTTAGCAATCAGCCCCAGCATTTT. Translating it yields CASSKGGFSNQPQHF.

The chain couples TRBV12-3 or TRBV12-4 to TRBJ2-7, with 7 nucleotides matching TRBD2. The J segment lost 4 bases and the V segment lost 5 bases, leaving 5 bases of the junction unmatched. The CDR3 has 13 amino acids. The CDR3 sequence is CASSLGGRYEQYF. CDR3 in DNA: TGTGCCAGCAGTCTCGGCGGGAGATACGAGCAGTACTTC.